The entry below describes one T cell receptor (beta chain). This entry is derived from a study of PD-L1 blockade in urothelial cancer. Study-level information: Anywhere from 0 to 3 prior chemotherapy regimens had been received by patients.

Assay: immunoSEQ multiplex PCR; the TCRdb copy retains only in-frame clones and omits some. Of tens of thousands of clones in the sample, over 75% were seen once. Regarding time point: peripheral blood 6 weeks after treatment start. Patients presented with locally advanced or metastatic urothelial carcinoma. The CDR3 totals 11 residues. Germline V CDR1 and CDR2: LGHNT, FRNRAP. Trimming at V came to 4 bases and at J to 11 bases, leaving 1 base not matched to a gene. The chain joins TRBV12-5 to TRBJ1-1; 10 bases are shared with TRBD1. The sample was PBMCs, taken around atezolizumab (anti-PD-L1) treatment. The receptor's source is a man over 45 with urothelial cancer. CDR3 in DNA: TGTGCTAGTGGTTCGGACAGGGGGGCTTTCTTT. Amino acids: CASGSDRGAFF.